One T cell receptor (beta chain) is described in this entry. This sample is drawn from a study of blood T cell repertoires in COVID-19. J was trimmed by 1 base and V by 3 bases; bases with no gene match: 10. Germline-derived CDR1 and CDR2 are SGHRS and YFSETQ. The CDR3 has 18 amino acids. Generated by immunoSEQ multiplex PCR, the TCRdb table keeps only in-frame clones and is missing some. The table has 210,000 or so clones, roughly 80% seen once; the top ten hold roughly a fifth. This TCR came from a human donor in a cohort sampled during active COVID-19. J is TRBJ2-2 and V is TRBV5-1; 9 nucleotides line up with TRBD2. What was sequenced was peripheral blood. The CDR3 is CASSWGASGALNTGELFF. In DNA form, the CDR3 reads TGCGCCAGCAGCTGGGGGGCTAGCGGGGCCTTGAACACCGGGGAGCTGTTTTTT.